What follows are 24 T cell receptor beta chains derived from one specimen sequenced in a study of blood T cell repertoires in COVID-19 (dated by TCRdb to 2019 to 2021). The library relied on the immunoSEQ multiplex PCR assay. In its TCRdb copy, this immuneACCESS table keeps in-frame sequences only and misses some clones. Where compared with another copy, unresolved V genes explain less than half of these, and the others have no known cause. For this sample the table gives about 220,000 clones, of which roughly 84% were detected only once. The ten biggest clones cover 3.6% of the sample. Sequenced material: peripheral blood. The receptors derive from a woman of 80 years or more with acute or convalescent COVID-19.

The chain is built from TRBV7-2 and TRBJ2-7; maybe TRBD2 (7 bases). Trimming took off 2 bases at V and 6 bases at J, with 17 bases between the two ends. CDR1 SGHTA and CDR2 FQGNSA come from the germline V gene. The CDR3 spans 15 residues. CDR3 sequence reads: CASSLFGGAAAEQYF. In nucleotides, the CDR3 is TGTGCCAGCAGCTTATTTGGGGGGGCCGCTGCCGAGCAGTACTTC.

J is TRBJ1-6 and V is TRBV27; 9 bases line up with TRBD1. Losses at the gene ends were 5 bases for V and 10 bases for J; bases not matched to a gene: 12. The CDR3 loop spans 16 amino acids. In germline, CDR1 is MNHEY, CDR2 SMNVEV (reference sequence). CDR3 sequence reads: CASSPILGQGSSPLHF. The CDR3, as DNA: TGTGCCAGCAGTCCTATCCTGGGACAGGGCAGCTCACCCCTCCACTTT.

This chain joins TRBV5-3 and TRBJ2-7; D call uncertain. TRBV5-3 is noted as an ORF with a role that remains uncertain. Deletions cut 4 bases from V and 1 base from J, with 15 bases between. The CDR3 covers 15 residues. The CDR3 spells CARSRWPVTSYEQYF. CDR3 nucleotide sequence: TGTGCCAGAAGCCGCTGGCCAGTAACGTCCTACGAGCAGTACTTC.

The chain employs TRBV19 and TRBJ2-4; perhaps TRBD2 as D (5 bases). Trimming took off 1 base at V and 0 bases at J, with 10 bases between the two ends. CDR3 length: 16 residues. Germline V gene data show CDR1 as LNHDA and CDR2 as SQIVND (reference sequence). DNA for the CDR3: TGTGCCAGTAGTATAGGAGGGAAACTAGCCAAAAACATTCAGTACTTC. This sequence encodes CASSIGGKLAKNIQYF.

The chain has TRBV2 and TRBJ2-1; TRBD1 is a possible D gene (6 bases). This CDR3 is built from 15 residues. Germline CDR1 is SNHLY and CDR2 is FYNNEI. V shed 6 bases and J shed 4 bases, with 16 bases lying between them. The CDR3 is CASRKEGGSYNEQFF. The CDR3 DNA reads as TGTGCCAGCAGGAAGGAAGGGGGTTCGTACAATGAGCAGTTCTTC.

The rearrangement links TRBV10-3 to TRBJ2-6; TRBD2 agrees at 8 bases. The CDR3 contains 15 residues. With 10 bases clipped from V and 1 base from J, the junction kept 6 bases outside the gene matches. CDR1 and CDR2 (germline): ENHRY, SYGVKD. The CDR3 here is CATGRGGSGANVLTF. CDR3 nucleotides: TGTGCCACTGGTCGGGGGGGTTCTGGGGCCAACGTCCTGACTTTC.

The chain uses TRBV6-9 and TRBJ1-4, with D perhaps TRBD1 (6 bases). The CDR3 consists of 19 residues. Trimming pared 2 bases from V and 1 base from J, leaving 20 bases between. Germline V gene sequence: CDR1 MNHGY, CDR2 SVAAGI. The CDR3 nucleotides are TGTGCCAGCAGTTATCCTCTACAGGGACGAGGGGGAACTAATGAAAAACTGTTTTTT. Its protein is CASSYPLQGRGGTNEKLFF.

Ten or more counts support this clone. Here the CDR3 DNA reads TGCGCCAGCAGCGCGACCGGGACTAGCGACTACAATGAGCAGTTCTTC. Its protein product is CASSATGTSDYNEQFF. The genes are TRBV5-1 and TRBJ2-1; 10 bases are shared with TRBD2. The germline CDR1 and CDR2 sequences are SGHRS and YFSETQ. Germline trimming cut 4 bases from V and 3 bases from J; bases unmatched to any gene: 7. The CDR3 is made up of 16 amino acids.

This clone was recorded only once. The chain recombines TRBV11-3 with TRBJ2-3; D is perhaps TRBD2 (5 bases). Germline values: CDR1 SGHNT, CDR2 YENEEA. This CDR3 contains 17 residues. Trimming took off 3 bases at V and 2 bases at J, with 18 bases between the two ends. CDR3 protein: CASSFSILAVLTDTQYF. CDR3 bases: TGTGCCAGCAGCTTTTCCATTCTAGCCGTCCTCACAGATACGCAGTATTTT.

The rearrangement links TRBV5-1 to TRBJ1-2, with D possibly TRBD1 on 5 matching bases. This CDR3 is built from 14 residues. The germline V gene has CDR1 SGHRS and CDR2 YFSETQ. Trimming took 4 bases from V and 0 from J, leaving 10 bases between them. As DNA, the CDR3 is TGCGCCAGCAGCCGGACACCCACTAACTATGGCTACACCTTC. Amino acid sequence: CASSRTPTNYGYTF.

The chain combines TRBV4-3 with TRBJ1-2; D is ambiguous. The germline gives CDR1 LGHNA, CDR2 YSLEER. V was trimmed by 3 bases and J by 4 bases, leaving 9 bases between them. The CDR3 length is 13 residues. CDR3 coding DNA: TGCGCCAGCAGCCAGGATTGGAGCTATGGCTACACCTTC. Its protein is CASSQDWSYGYTF.

The rearrangement uses TRBV6-1 and TRBJ1-2; 7 bases line up with TRBD1. The CDR3 runs to 15 residues. CDR1 is MNHNS, CDR2 SASEGT, per germline. The J segment lost 6 bases and the V segment lost 2 bases, leaving 9 bases of the junction unmatched. CDR3 in DNA: TGTGCCAGCAGTGAACAACCAGGGGGGATGAATGGCTACACCTTC. Its protein product is CASSEQPGGMNGYTF.

The chain recombines TRBV11-2 with TRBJ2-5; TRBD1 matches at 7 bases. V lost 0 bases to trimming and J lost 2 bases; unmatched junction nucleotides: 3. From germline, CDR1 is SGHAT and CDR2 FQNNGV. This CDR3 is 15 amino acids long. The CDR3 DNA is TGTGCCAGCAGCTTAGACGGGACAGAGCAAGAGACCCAGTACTTC. As protein: CASSLDGTEQETQYF. The whole variable domain, filled in from reference TRBV11-2 and TRBJ2-5, reads EAGVAQSPRYKIIEKRQSVAFWCNPISGHATLYWYQQILGQGPKLLIQFQNNGVVDDSQLPKDRFSAERLKGVDSTLKIQPAKLEDSAVYLCASSLDGTEQETQYFGPGTRLLVL.

A word on this clone: Other DNA sequences of this sample code for an identical CDR3. The chain employs TRBV5-4 and TRBJ2-3, with TRBD1 identical over 10 bases. From germline, CDR1 is SGHNT and CDR2 YYREEE (reference sequence). The CDR3 has 16 amino acids. V gave up 0 bases and J gave up 6 bases; unmatched junction bases: 7. In DNA, the CDR3 is TGTGCCAGCAGCTTGGCACCGGGACAGGGGTCCGATACGCAGTATTTT. It is translated as CASSLAPGQGSDTQYF.

This chain joins TRBV25-1 and TRBJ2-7, with 10 bases lining up with TRBD1. Germline V gene sequence: CDR1 MGHDK, CDR2 SYGVNS. The CDR3 sequence is 14 residues long. V was clipped by 10 bases and J by 1 base; unmatched bases: 7. Here the CDR3 reads CATETGGPSYEQYF. The CDR3 nucleotides are TGTGCCACTGAGACAGGGGGCCCTTCCTACGAGCAGTACTTC.

The V call is TRBV27, the J call TRBJ2-2, with TRBD2 matching over 10 bases. The CDR3 sequence is 18 residues long. Germline CDR1 reads MNHEY; CDR2 reads SMNVEV (reference sequence). Trimming at V came to 2 bases and at J to 1 base, leaving 7 bases not matched to a gene. Here the CDR3 DNA reads TGTGCCAGCAGTTTACGGCTAGCGGGGGCAGGGAACACCGGGGAGCTGTTTTTT. Translated, it gives CASSLRLAGAGNTGELFF.

This rearrangement joins TRBV24-1 to TRBJ1-1; no reliable D call. Between the trimmed V and J ends, which lost 9 bases and 2 bases, there was a span of 12 bases. Germline loops: CDR1 KGHDR, CDR2 SFDVKD. This CDR3 has 13 amino acids. The CDR3 spells CATQISGNTEAFF. CDR3 DNA: TGTGCCACCCAAATTAGCGGAAACACTGAAGCTTTCTTT.

V usage is TRBV19 and J usage is TRBJ1-4; TRBD1 matches 9 bases. The length of the CDR3 is 16 residues. V dropped 5 bases and J dropped 3; count of bases not matched to a gene: 7. Germline V lookup: CDR1 LNHDA, CDR2 SQIVND (reference sequence). CDR3 amino acids: CASSGLTGGPNEKLFF. The CDR3, as DNA: TGTGCCAGTAGTGGCTTGACAGGGGGACCTAATGAAAAACTGTTTTTT.

The chain combines TRBV19 with TRBJ2-3, with 9 bases matching TRBD2. The V segment lost 5 bases and the J segment 5 bases; nucleotides outside the gene matches: 8. Germline V gene sequence: CDR1 LNHDA, CDR2 SQIVND (reference sequence). This CDR3 is built from 15 residues. The CDR3 DNA follows: TGTGCCAGTAGTTTGGCTAGCGGGGAAGAAGATACGCAGTATTTT. Translation gives CASSLASGEEDTQYF.

The CDR3 reads CASSFQRNTEAFF. The CDR3 region has the DNA TGTGCCAGCAGTTTCCAGCGAAACACTGAAGCTTTCTTT. The chain recombines TRBV12-3 or TRBV12-4 with TRBJ1-1; D is unclear. The CDR3 totals 13 residues. The V and J ends lost 3 bases and 2 bases respectively, with 7 bases between them.

The chain couples TRBV30 to TRBJ2-7; 8 bases are a match to TRBD2. Losses at the gene ends were 3 bases for V and 3 bases for J; bases not matched to a gene: 7. The CDR3 has 14 amino acids. From germline, CDR1 is GTSNPN and CDR2 SVGIG (reference sequence). CDR3 sequence reads: CAWSRGGGIYEQYF. As DNA, the CDR3 is TGTGCCTGGAGCCGGGGGGGAGGGATCTACGAGCAGTACTTC.

The gene calls are TRBV30 and TRBJ1-5; D is uncertain. The CDR3 runs 14 residues. CDR1 is GTSNPN, CDR2 SVGIG, per germline (reference sequence). Deletions cut 4 bases from V and 4 bases from J, with 14 bases between. CDR3 DNA: TGTGCCTGGACCTACGGAGGAGGGAATCAGCCCCAGCATTTT. This translates into CAWTYGGGNQPQHF.

This clone showed up just once. The rearrangement uses TRBV7-8 and TRBJ1-2; 7 nucleotides match TRBD1. The V gene end was trimmed by 7 bases and the J gene end by 8 bases; junction bases not matched to a gene: 13. This CDR3 comprises 14 residues. CDR1 and CDR2 (germline): SGHVS, FQNEAQ. The CDR3 DNA reads as TGTGCCAGCATCTCGACAGGGTCTCTTCTAGGCTACACCTTC. Amino acids: CASISTGSLLGYTF.

V usage is TRBV2 and J usage is TRBJ2-7, with D possibly matching TRBD1 (9 bases). The germline V and J ends were trimmed by 7 bases and 5 bases, with 18 bases remaining between them. Per the germline V gene, CDR1 is SNHLY and CDR2 is FYNNEI. The length of the CDR3 is 14 residues. The DNA for the CDR3 is TGTGCCAGCACGGGGGGGACAGGGCGCGACGAGCAGTACTTC. Translation gives CASTGGTGRDEQYF.